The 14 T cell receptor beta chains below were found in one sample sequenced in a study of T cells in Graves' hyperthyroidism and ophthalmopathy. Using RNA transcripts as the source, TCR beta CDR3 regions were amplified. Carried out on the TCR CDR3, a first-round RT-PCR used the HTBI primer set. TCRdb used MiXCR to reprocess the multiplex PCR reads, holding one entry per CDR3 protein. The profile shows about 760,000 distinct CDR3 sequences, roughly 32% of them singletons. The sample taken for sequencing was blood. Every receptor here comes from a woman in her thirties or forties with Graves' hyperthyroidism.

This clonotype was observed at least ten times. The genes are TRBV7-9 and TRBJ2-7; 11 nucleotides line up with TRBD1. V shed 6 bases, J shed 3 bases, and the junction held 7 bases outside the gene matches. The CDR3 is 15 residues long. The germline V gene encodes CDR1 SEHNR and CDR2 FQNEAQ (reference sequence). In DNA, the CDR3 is TGTGCCAGCAGGCGGGGACAGGGGGGCATCTACGAGCAGTACTTC. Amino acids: CASRRGQGGIYEQYF.

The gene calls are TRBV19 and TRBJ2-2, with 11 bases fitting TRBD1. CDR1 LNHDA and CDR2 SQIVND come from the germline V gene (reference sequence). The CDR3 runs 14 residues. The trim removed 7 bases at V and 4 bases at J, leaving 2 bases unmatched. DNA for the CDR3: TGTGCCAGTAAAGGGACAGGGGGCACCGGGGAGCTGTTTTTT. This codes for CASKGTGGTGELFF. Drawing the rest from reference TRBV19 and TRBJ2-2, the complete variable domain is DGGITQSPKYLFRKEGQNVTLSCEQNLNHDAMYWYRQDPGQGLRLIYYSQIVNDFQKGDIAEGYSVSREKKESFPLTVTSAQKNPTAFYLCASKGTGGTGELFFGEGSRLTVL.

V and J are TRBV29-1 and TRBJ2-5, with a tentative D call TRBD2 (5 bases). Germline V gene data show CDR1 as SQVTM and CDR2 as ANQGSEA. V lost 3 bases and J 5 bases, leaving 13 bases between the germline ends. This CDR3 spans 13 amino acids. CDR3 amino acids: CSVDDGERETQYF. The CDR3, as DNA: TGCAGCGTTGACGACGGGGAGCGGGAGACCCAGTACTTC.

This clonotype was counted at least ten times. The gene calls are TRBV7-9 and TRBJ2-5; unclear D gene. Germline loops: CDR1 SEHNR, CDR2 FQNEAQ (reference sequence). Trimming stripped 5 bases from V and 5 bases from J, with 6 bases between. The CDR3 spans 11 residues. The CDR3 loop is CASSPMETQYF. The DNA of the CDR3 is TGTGCCAGCAGCCCCATGGAGACCCAGTACTTC.

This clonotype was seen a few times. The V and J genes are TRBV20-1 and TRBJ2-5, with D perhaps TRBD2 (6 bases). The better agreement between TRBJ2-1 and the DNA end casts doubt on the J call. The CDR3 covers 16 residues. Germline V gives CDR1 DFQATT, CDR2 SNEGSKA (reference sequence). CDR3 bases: TGCAGTGCTAGGGACCCGCGGGGCCGGGTCGGCAATGAGCAGTTCTTC. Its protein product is CSARDPRGRVGNEQFF.

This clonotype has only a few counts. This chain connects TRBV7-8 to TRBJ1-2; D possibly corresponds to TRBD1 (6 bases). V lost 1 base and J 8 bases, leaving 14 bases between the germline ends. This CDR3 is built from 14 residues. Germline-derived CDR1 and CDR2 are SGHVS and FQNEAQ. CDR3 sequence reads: CASSLGRQVRGYTF. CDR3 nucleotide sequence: TGTGCCAGCAGCTTAGGGAGACAGGTTCGGGGCTACACCTTC.

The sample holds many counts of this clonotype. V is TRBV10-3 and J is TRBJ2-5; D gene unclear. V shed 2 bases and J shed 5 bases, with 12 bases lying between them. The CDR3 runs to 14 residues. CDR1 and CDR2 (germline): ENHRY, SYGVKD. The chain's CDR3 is CAISEKRLEETQYF. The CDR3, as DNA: TGTGCCATCAGTGAGAAGAGACTCGAGGAGACCCAGTACTTC.

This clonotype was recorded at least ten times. The CDR3 DNA sequence: TGTGCCACCGAGGGACAGGGATCGTACGAGCAGTACTTC. This codes for CATEGQGSYEQYF. V usage is TRBV7-9 and J usage is TRBJ2-7; TRBD1 matches at 9 bases. The CDR3 extends over 13 amino acids. V was clipped by 10 bases and J by 4 bases; unmatched bases: 8. The V gene's germline CDR1 is SEHNR and CDR2 FQNEAQ (reference sequence).

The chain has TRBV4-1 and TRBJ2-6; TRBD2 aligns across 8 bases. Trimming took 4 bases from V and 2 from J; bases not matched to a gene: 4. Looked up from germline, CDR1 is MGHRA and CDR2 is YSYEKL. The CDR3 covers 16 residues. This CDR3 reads CASSPPAGAGANVLTF. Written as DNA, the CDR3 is TGCGCCAGCAGCCCCCCAGCGGGGGCTGGGGCCAACGTCCTGACTTTC.

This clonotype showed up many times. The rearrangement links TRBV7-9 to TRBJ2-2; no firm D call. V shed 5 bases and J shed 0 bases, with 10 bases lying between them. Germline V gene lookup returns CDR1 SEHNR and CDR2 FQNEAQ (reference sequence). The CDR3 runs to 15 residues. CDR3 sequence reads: CASSPALANTGELFF. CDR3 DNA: TGTGCCAGCAGCCCAGCCCTCGCGAACACCGGGGAGCTGTTTTTT.

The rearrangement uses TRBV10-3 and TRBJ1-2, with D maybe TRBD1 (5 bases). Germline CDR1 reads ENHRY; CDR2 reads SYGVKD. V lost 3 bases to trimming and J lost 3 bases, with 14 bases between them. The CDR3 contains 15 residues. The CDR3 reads CAISDRDFGDYGYTF. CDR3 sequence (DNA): TGTGCCATCAGTGACAGGGACTTCGGCGACTATGGCTACACCTTC.

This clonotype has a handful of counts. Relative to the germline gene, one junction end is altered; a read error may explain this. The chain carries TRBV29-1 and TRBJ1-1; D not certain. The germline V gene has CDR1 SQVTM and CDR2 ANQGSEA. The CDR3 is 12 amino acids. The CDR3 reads CSVVDTYTKAFF. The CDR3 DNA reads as TGCAGCGTCGTCGACACGTACACTAAAGCTTTCTTT.

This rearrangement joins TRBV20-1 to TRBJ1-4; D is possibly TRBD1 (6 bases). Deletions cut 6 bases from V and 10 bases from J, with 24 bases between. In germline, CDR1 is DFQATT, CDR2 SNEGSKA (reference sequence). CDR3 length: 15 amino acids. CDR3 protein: CSARYRDTQPGKLFF. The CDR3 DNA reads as TGCAGTGCCAGGTACCGGGACACGCAACCAGGAAAACTGTTTTTT.

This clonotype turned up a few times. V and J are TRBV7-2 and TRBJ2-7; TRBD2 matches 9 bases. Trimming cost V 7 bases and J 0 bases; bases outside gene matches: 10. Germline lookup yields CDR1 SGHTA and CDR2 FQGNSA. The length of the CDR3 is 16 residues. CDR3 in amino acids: CASTPLGGRASYEQYF. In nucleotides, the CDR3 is TGTGCCAGCACTCCATTGGGCGGGAGGGCCTCCTACGAGCAGTACTTC.